This TCR beta chain was documented in a study of shared clonotypes between healthy human individuals. Germline CDR1 LNHDA, CDR2 SQIVND (reference sequence). V lost 5 bases, J lost 6 bases, and 7 bases stayed unmatched. The CDR3 loop spans 13 amino acids. Findings and caveats of the study: Despite large depth, sorted-subset datasets appeared incompletely sequenced.

This clone turned up a few times. What it binds is not known. The repertoire was sequenced with immunoSEQ multiplex PCR; TCRdb's copy has only in-frame clones and lacks some. The table lists approximately 600,000 clones, around 95% of them singletons. It was CD45RO-negative cells, positively selected for CCR7, that made up naive CD8 cells, with terminally differentiated effector memory CD45RA+ cells excluded. The chain is built from TRBV19 and TRBJ2-7, with TRBD1 identical over 7 bases. Sequences were obtained from naive CD8+ T cells sorted from blood. The clonotype comes from a woman aged 25 to 39 in good health. The CDR3 DNA reads as TGTGCCAGTAGTTTCGGGACAGCGGTCGAGCAGTACTTC. It yields the protein CASSFGTAVEQYF. The full variable domain, its missing parts supplied by reference TRBV19 and TRBJ2-7, is DGGITQSPKYLFRKEGQNVTLSCEQNLNHDAMYWYRQDPGQGLRLIYYSQIVNDFQKGDIAEGYSVSREKKESFPLTVTSAQKNPTAFYLCASSFGTAVEQYFGPGTRLTVT.